The 30 T cell receptor beta chains presented below share a single source sample, sequenced in a study of cytomegalovirus exposure and HLA in healthy donors. Vbeta (60) and Jbeta (13) primers were used in the PCR. TCRdb's table, derived via immunoSEQ multiplex PCR, lists solely in-frame clones and lacks some. Of about 110,000 clones in the sample, about 80% were seen once. Sequencing used PBMCs. The receptors were gathered from a woman aged 40 to 50 in good health and CMV-seronegative.

This clone was found once. The rearrangement uses TRBV5-1 and TRBJ2-1; TRBD1 matches 7 bases. This CDR3 comprises 13 residues. V lost 5 bases and J lost 9; bases outside the gene matches: 8. From germline, CDR1 is SGHRS and CDR2 YFSETQ. The CDR3 sequence: CASRTGTEGEQFF. The CDR3 DNA follows: TGCGCCAGCAGAACCGGGACAGAAGGTGAGCAGTTCTTC.

The J gene is TRBJ1-1, the V gene TRBV10-3; TRBD1 might be the D (5 bases). There are 15 residues in the CDR3. Trimming removed 3 bases from V and 1 base from J, with 12 bases in between. CDR1 is ENHRY, CDR2 SYGVKD, per germline. The CDR3 DNA reads as TGTGCCATCAGTGACCCGGGACTTCCGAACACTGAAGCTTTCTTT. Protein product: CAISDPGLPNTEAFF.

This chain joins TRBV5-4 and TRBJ2-2, with TRBD1 matching 7 bases. Per germline, CDR1 SGHNT and CDR2 YYREEE (reference sequence). The CDR3 has 16 residues. Trimming cost V 3 bases and J 6 bases; bases outside gene matches: 11. The CDR3, as DNA: TGTGCCAGCAGCTCCCGGCAGGGGGTCTTGGCCGGGGAGCTGTTTTTT. Translated, it gives CASSSRQGVLAGELFF.

This chain uses TRBV5-6 with TRBJ1-2; 8 bases are a match to TRBD1. The CDR3 covers 17 residues. In germline, CDR1 is SGHDT, CDR2 YYEEEE. Losses at the gene ends were 3 bases for V and 6 bases for J; bases not matched to a gene: 16. This chain's CDR3 is CASSSPHKTGAKDGYTF. In nucleotides, the CDR3 is TGTGCCAGCAGCTCTCCCCACAAGACAGGGGCCAAGGATGGCTACACCTTC.

This sequence joins TRBV5-6 and TRBJ1-2; 7 nucleotides align to TRBD1. The CDR3 has 14 residues. Trimming removed 4 bases from V and 4 bases from J; junction bases left unmatched: 7. Germline values: CDR1 SGHDT, CDR2 YYEEEE. The CDR3 loop is CASSPGGDSYGYTF. DNA for the CDR3: TGTGCCAGCAGCCCAGGAGGGGACAGCTATGGCTACACCTTC. The whole variable domain, filled in from reference TRBV5-6 and TRBJ1-2, reads DAGVTQSPTHLIKTRGQQVTLRCSPKSGHDTVSWYQQALGQGPQFIFQYYEEEERQRGNFPDRFSGHQFPNYSSELNVNALLLGDSALYLCASSPGGDSYGYTFGSGTRLTVV.

This chain joins TRBV5-1 and TRBJ1-6, with D perhaps TRBD1 (6 bases). The CDR3 is 14 residues long. The V and J ends lost 4 bases and 7 bases respectively, with 12 bases between them. Germline V gives CDR1 SGHRS, CDR2 YFSETQ. CDR3: CASSVRTVNSPLHF. CDR3 nucleotides: TGCGCCAGCAGCGTACGGACAGTAAATTCACCCCTCCACTTT.

The genes are TRBV28 and TRBJ2-6; 7 positions match TRBD1. Germline-derived CDR1 and CDR2 are MDHEN and SYDVKM. With V trimmed by 3 bases and J by 12 bases, 8 bases remained unmatched. This CDR3 region has 14 residues. CDR3: CASSFTGASRVLTF. For the CDR3, the DNA is TGTGCCAGCAGTTTTACAGGGGCGTCACGCGTCCTGACTTTC.

The J gene is TRBJ2-7, the V gene TRBV15; maybe TRBD1 (6 bases). The CDR3 spans 13 residues. Germline V CDR1 and CDR2: LNHNV, YYDKDF (reference sequence). Between the trimmed V and J ends, which lost 5 bases and 5 bases, there was a span of 13 bases. Written as DNA, the CDR3 is TGTGCCACCAGCCAAACGCAGGGGAACGAGCAGTACTTC. It is translated as CATSQTQGNEQYF. The complete variable domain, with remaining parts taken from reference TRBV15 and TRBJ2-7, reads DAMVIQNPRYQVTQFGKPVTLSCSQTLNHNVMYWYQQKSSQAPKLLFHYYDKDFNNEADTPDNFQSRRPNTSFCFLDIRSPGLGDTAMYLCATSQTQGNEQYFGPGTRLTVT.

The chain recombines TRBV5-1 with TRBJ2-2; D perhaps matches TRBD2 (5 bases). Per germline, CDR1 SGHRS and CDR2 YFSETQ. V was shortened by 4 bases and J by 3 bases, with 13 bases between the two germline ends. The CDR3 is 15 residues long. DNA of the CDR3: TGCGCCAGCAGCCCCCGGGAACTATACACCGGGGAGCTGTTTTTT. This translates into CASSPRELYTGELFF.

This chain links TRBV10-3 with TRBJ1-2, with 7 bases aligning to TRBD1. Germline assignment: CDR1 ENHRY and CDR2 SYGVKD. The length of the CDR3 is 11 residues. V lost 10 bases, J lost 4 bases, and 3 bases stayed unmatched. The CDR3 bases are TGTGCCACGGGACAGTCCTATGGCTACACCTTC. This encodes CATGQSYGYTF.

The chain couples TRBV9 to TRBJ1-1, with 9 positions matching TRBD1. This CDR3 is 15 amino acids long. V dropped 0 bases and J dropped 1; count of bases not matched to a gene: 1. Germline CDR1 is SGDLS and CDR2 is YYNGEE. The CDR3, as DNA: TGTGCCAGCAGCGTAGGGACAGGGGCGAACACTGAAGCTTTCTTT. Translating gives CASSVGTGANTEAFF.

V and J are TRBV19 and TRBJ2-2, with 7 bases fitting TRBD1. There are 17 residues in the CDR3. V shed 1 base, J shed 0 bases, and the junction held 5 bases outside the gene matches. The germline gives CDR1 LNHDA, CDR2 SQIVND (reference sequence). This CDR3 is CASSIGSGTANTGELFF. In nucleotides, the CDR3 is TGTGCCAGTAGTATAGGTTCCGGGACAGCGAACACCGGGGAGCTGTTTTTT.

Only a few counts were recorded for this clone. The rearrangement links TRBV11-2 to TRBJ1-1; D possibly corresponds to TRBD1 (6 bases). Deletions cut 5 bases from V and 0 bases from J, with 13 bases between. CDR3 length equals 15 residues. Germline CDR1 and CDR2: SGHAT and FQNNGV. The CDR3 loop reads CASSRPGDMNTEAFF. Here the CDR3 DNA reads TGTGCCAGCAGCCGTCCAGGGGATATGAACACTGAAGCTTTCTTT.

This chain links TRBV7-7 with TRBJ2-1; D remains ambiguous. The CDR3 sequence is 14 residues long. CDR1 is SSHAT and CDR2 is FNYEAQ in the germline V gene (reference sequence). Trimming took off 2 bases at V and 6 bases at J, with 11 bases between the two ends. The CDR3 nucleotides read TGTGCCAGCAGCTTACATAGATTCGCCAATGAGCAGTTCTTC. It codes for CASSLHRFANEQFF.

A few counts support this clone. The chain has TRBV5-1 and TRBJ2-3; 11 positions match TRBD2. J gave up 0 bases and V 2 bases, and 5 bases lay outside the gene matches. The CDR3 loop spans 17 amino acids. Germline CDR1 reads SGHRS; CDR2 reads YFSETQ. The CDR3 protein is CASSFGSGGDSTDTQYF. The DNA of the CDR3 is TGCGCCAGCAGCTTCGGTAGCGGGGGGGATAGCACAGATACGCAGTATTTT.

V and J are TRBV6-5 and TRBJ2-3, with D hard to call. V dropped 4 bases and J dropped 0 bases, with 5 bases sitting between them. CDR1 MNHEY and CDR2 SVGAGI come from the germline V gene. The CDR3 has 13 amino acids. This chain's CDR3 is CASSLSSTDTQYF. The DNA for the CDR3 is TGTGCCAGCAGTTTATCTAGCACAGATACGCAGTATTTT.

The genes are TRBV4-3 and TRBJ2-7; no definite D call. The CDR3 sequence is 15 residues long. The V end was cut by 1 base, the J end by 2 bases, with 12 bases between. Germline assignment: CDR1 LGHNA and CDR2 YSLEER. This chain's CDR3 is CASSQATPGPYEQYF. The CDR3 DNA is TGCGCCAGCAGCCAAGCTACCCCTGGTCCCTACGAGCAGTACTTC.

The CDR3 DNA reads TGTGCCAGTAGTATAGCTCGGACAGCGAACACTGAAGCTTTCTTT. Amino acid sequence: CASSIARTANTEAFF. The chain carries TRBV19 and TRBJ1-1; D is perhaps TRBD1 (6 bases). V dropped 1 base and J dropped 1 base, with 10 bases sitting between them. Per germline, CDR1 LNHDA and CDR2 SQIVND (reference sequence). This CDR3 comprises 15 residues.

A word on this clone: The junction and the germline gene differ at one end; a read error may be behind it. The chain links TRBV15 to TRBJ1-5, with 10 nucleotides matching TRBD1. Germline CDR1 is LNHNV and CDR2 is YYDKDF (reference sequence). This CDR3 contains 22 residues. The CDR3 region is CATSRESRADLTRDRGNQPQHF. The CDR3 DNA sequence: TGTGCCACCAGCAGAGAATCGCGCGCGGACCTTACACGGGACAGGGGCAACCAGCCCCAGCATTTT.

The V gene is TRBV10-2, the J gene TRBJ2-7; 7 bases match TRBD1. Germline V gene sequence: CDR1 WSHSY, CDR2 SAAADI. The CDR3 extends over 15 amino acids. The V segment lost 7 bases and the J segment 6 bases; nucleotides outside the gene matches: 15. DNA of the CDR3: TGCGCCAGCACCTTCCAGAGACAGGGAGCACGCGAGCAGTACTTC. It encodes CASTFQRQGAREQYF.

This chain uses TRBV7-9 with TRBJ2-7, with D possibly TRBD2 on 6 matching bases. With 4 bases removed from V and 0 bases from J, the gap between germline ends came to 10 bases. CDR1 is SEHNR, CDR2 FQNEAQ, per germline (reference sequence). There are 14 residues in the CDR3. The CDR3 protein is CASSWGDGSYEQYF. DNA for the CDR3: TGTGCCAGCAGCTGGGGGGACGGCTCCTACGAGCAGTACTTC.

The chain joins TRBV5-4 to TRBJ1-1; D is unresolved. V lost 4 bases, J lost 4 bases, and 11 bases lay in between. Germline V gene sequence: CDR1 SGHNT, CDR2 YYREEE (reference sequence). The CDR3 runs 13 residues. CDR3 nucleotide sequence: TGTGCCAGCAGCCCCACGGGAGTCACTGAAGCTTTCTTT. Protein sequence: CASSPTGVTEAFF.

This chain uses TRBV7-2 with TRBJ2-5; tentative D call: TRBD2 (6 bases). The J call may be in error: the DNA end matches TRBJ2-7 better. The CDR3 is 15 amino acids. Germline assignment: CDR1 SGHTA and CDR2 FQGNSA. CDR3 sequence (DNA): TGTGCCAGCAGCTTAGTGGAGGGCAGGTTATACGAGCAGTACTTC. Translation: CASSLVEGRLYEQYF.

The chain joins TRBV30 to TRBJ2-7; possibly TRBD2 for D (5 bases). The CDR3 loop spans 11 amino acids. Germline-derived CDR1 and CDR2 are GTSNPN and SVGIG (reference sequence). The V end was cut by 5 bases, the J end by 4 bases, with 9 bases between. In nucleotides, the CDR3 is TGTGCCTGGGGCGGACTGTACGAGCAGTACTTC. It specifies CAWGGLYEQYF.

This clone was seen more than once but under ten times. The rearrangement uses TRBV6-6 and TRBJ1-5; TRBD1 is a possible D gene (5 bases). V was pared by 4 bases and J by 5 bases, with 15 bases between. Per germline, CDR1 MNHNY and CDR2 SVGAGI (reference sequence). The CDR3 extends over 15 amino acids. The CDR3 loop is CASSFPGLPDQPQHF. Written as DNA, the CDR3 is TGTGCCAGCAGTTTCCCGGGACTCCCGGATCAGCCCCAGCATTTT.

The chain combines TRBV5-4 with TRBJ2-5; 7 bases agree with TRBD1. V dropped 2 bases and J dropped 5; count of bases not matched to a gene: 3. The CDR3 spans 13 residues. Germline CDR1 and CDR2: SGHNT and YYREEE (reference sequence). The CDR3 is CASSFIRGETQYF. DNA for the CDR3: TGTGCCAGCAGCTTTATCAGGGGGGAGACCCAGTACTTC. Full variable domain (rest looked up from reference TRBV5-4 and TRBJ2-5): ETGVTQSPTHLIKTRGQQVTLRCSSQSGHNTVSWYQQALGQGPQFIFQYYREEENGRGNFPPRFSGLQFPNYSSELNVNALELDDSALYLCASSFIRGETQYFGPGTRLLVL.

The chain is built from TRBV6-5 and TRBJ1-2; D uncertain. This CDR3 is 13 amino acids long. The V end was cut by 8 bases, the J end by 0 bases, with 10 bases between. Germline CDR1 MNHEY, CDR2 SVGAGI. The CDR3 spells CASHEETNYGYTF. In DNA, the CDR3 is TGTGCCAGCCATGAGGAAACTAACTATGGCTACACCTTC.

This clone was counted between two and nine times. The V gene is TRBV6-5, the J gene TRBJ2-5; 7 positions match TRBD1. Unmatched junction bases numbered 1, after V lost 7 bases and J lost 5 bases. Germline CDR1 is MNHEY and CDR2 is SVGAGI. This CDR3 has 11 residues. Written as DNA, the CDR3 is TGTGCCAGCAAACAGGGGGAGACCCAGTACTTC. It codes for CASKQGETQYF.

Only one count was recorded for this clone. J is TRBJ2-2 and V is TRBV27; D is unresolved. The V gene lost 3 bases and the J gene lost 3 bases, with 5 bases spanning the gap. This CDR3 has 13 amino acids. The V gene's germline CDR1 is MNHEY and CDR2 SMNVEV (reference sequence). The CDR3 protein is CASSFPDTGELFF. CDR3 nucleotides: TGTGCCAGCAGTTTCCCCGACACCGGGGAGCTGTTTTTT.

In this sample, this clone turned up a few times. The rearrangement uses TRBV6-5 and TRBJ1-4, with D hard to call. The ends were cut back, 6 bases at V and 8 bases at J, with 16 bases in the middle. The germline gives CDR1 MNHEY, CDR2 SVGAGI. The CDR3 length is 14 residues. This CDR3 is CASSSGSLSEKLFF. The CDR3 bases are TGTGCCAGCAGCTCCGGGTCTCTCTCGGAAAAACTGTTTTTT.